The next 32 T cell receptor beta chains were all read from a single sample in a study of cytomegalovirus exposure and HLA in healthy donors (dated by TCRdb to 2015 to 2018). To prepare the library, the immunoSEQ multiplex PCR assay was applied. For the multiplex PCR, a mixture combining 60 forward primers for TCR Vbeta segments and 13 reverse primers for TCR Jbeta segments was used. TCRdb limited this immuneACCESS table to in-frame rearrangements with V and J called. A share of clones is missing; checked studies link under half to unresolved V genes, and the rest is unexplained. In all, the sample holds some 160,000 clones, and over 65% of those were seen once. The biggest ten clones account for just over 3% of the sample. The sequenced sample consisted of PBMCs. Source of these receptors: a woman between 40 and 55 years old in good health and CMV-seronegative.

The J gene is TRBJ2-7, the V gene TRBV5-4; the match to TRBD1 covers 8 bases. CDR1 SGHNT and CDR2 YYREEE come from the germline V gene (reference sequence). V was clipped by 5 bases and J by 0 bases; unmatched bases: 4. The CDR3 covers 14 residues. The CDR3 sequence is CASSGTGNSYEQYF. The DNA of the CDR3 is TGTGCCAGCAGTGGGACAGGCAACTCCTACGAGCAGTACTTC.

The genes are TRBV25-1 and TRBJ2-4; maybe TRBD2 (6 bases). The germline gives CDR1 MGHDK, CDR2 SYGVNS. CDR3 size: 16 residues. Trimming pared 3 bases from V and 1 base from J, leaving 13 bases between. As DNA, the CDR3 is TGTGCCAGCAGTGATGGCGGGGAAAAGGCCAAAAACATTCAGTACTTC. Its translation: CASSDGGEKAKNIQYF. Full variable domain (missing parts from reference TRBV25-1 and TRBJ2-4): EADIYQTPRYLVIGTGKKITLECSQTMGHDKMYWYQQDPGMELHLIHYSYGVNSTEKGDLSSESTVSRIRTEHFPLTLESARPSHTSQYLCASSDGGEKAKNIQYFGAGTRLSVL.

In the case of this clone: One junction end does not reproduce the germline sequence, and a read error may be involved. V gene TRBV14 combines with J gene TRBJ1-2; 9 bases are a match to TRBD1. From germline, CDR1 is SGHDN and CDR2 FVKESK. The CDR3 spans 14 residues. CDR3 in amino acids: CASSQDWTGEGCTF. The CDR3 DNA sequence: TGTGCCAGCAGCCAAGATTGGACAGGGGAGGGCTGCACCTTC.

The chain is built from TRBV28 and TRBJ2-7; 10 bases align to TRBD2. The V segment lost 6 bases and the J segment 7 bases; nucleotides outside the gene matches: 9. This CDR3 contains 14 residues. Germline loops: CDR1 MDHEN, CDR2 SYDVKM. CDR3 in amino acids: CASRVSGGSEEQYF. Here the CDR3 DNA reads TGTGCCAGCAGGGTTAGCGGGGGGTCTGAGGAGCAGTACTTC.

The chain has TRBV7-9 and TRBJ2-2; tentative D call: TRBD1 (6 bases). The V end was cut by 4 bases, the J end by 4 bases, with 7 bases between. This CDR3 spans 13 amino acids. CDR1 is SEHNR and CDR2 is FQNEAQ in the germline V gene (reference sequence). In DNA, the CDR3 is TGTGCCAGCAGCTGGGACACCACCGGGGAGCTGTTTTTT. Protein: CASSWDTTGELFF.

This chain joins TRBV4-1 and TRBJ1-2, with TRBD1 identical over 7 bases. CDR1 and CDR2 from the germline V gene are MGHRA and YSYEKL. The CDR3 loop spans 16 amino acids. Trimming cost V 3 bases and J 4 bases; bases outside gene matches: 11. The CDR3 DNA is TGCGCCAGCAGCCACGCCATACAGGGGTTTGGCTATGGCTACACCTTC. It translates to CASSHAIQGFGYGYTF.

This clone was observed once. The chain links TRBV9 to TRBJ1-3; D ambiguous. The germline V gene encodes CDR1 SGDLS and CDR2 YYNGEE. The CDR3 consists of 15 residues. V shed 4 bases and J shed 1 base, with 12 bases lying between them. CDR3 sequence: CASSPVEVSGNTIYF. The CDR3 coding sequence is TGTGCCAGCAGCCCAGTGGAGGTTTCTGGAAACACCATATATTTT.

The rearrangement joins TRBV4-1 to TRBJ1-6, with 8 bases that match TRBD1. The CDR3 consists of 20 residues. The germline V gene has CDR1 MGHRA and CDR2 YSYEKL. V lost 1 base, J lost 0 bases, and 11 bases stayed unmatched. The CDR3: CASSQVWWDRRSSYNSPLHF. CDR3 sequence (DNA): TGCGCCAGCAGCCAAGTATGGTGGGACAGGAGAAGCTCCTATAATTCACCCCTCCACTTT.

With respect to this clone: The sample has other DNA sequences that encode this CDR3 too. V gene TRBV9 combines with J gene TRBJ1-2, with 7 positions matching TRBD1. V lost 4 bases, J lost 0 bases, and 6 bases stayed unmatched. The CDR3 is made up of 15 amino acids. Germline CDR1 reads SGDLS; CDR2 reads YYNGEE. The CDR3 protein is CASSSRTGANYGYTF. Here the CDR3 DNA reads TGTGCCAGCAGCAGCCGGACAGGAGCTAACTATGGCTACACCTTC.

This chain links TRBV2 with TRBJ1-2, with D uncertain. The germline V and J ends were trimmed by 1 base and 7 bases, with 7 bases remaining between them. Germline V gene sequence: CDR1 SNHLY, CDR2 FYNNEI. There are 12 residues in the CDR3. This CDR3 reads CASSEELSGYTF. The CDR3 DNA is TGTGCCAGCAGTGAAGAGCTAAGTGGCTACACCTTC.

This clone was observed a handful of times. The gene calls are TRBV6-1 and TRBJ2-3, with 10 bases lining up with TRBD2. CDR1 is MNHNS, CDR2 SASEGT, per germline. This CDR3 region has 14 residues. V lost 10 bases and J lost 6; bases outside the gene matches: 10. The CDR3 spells CATRTSGMSDTQYF. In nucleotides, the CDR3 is TGTGCCACCCGGACTAGCGGTATGTCCGATACGCAGTATTTT.

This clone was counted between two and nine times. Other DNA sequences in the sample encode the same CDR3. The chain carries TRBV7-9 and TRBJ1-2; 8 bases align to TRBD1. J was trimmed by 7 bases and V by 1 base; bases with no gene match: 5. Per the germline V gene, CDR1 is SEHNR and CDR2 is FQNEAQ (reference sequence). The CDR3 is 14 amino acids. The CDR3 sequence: CASSLGTGLGGYTF. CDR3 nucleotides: TGTGCCAGCAGCTTAGGGACAGGGTTAGGTGGCTACACCTTC.

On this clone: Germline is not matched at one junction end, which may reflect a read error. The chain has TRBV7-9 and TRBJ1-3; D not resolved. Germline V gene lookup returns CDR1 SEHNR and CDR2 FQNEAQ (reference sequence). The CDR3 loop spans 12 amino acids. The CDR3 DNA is TGTTCCAGCAGCTCAACTGGAAACACCATATATTTT. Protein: CSSSSTGNTIYF. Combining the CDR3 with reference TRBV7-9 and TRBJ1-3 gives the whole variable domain DTGVSQNPRHKITKRGQNVTFRCDPISEHNRLYWYRQTLGQGPEFLTYFQNEAQLEKSRLLSDRFSAERPKGSFSTLEIQRTEQGDSAMYLCSSSSTGNTIYFGEGSWLTVV.

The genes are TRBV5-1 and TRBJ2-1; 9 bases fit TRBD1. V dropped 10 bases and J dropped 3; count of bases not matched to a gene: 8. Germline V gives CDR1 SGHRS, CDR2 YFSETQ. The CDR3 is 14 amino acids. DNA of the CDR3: TGCGCCTCCGGGGCGACAGGGGGCTACAATGAGCAGTTCTTC. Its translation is CASGATGGYNEQFF.

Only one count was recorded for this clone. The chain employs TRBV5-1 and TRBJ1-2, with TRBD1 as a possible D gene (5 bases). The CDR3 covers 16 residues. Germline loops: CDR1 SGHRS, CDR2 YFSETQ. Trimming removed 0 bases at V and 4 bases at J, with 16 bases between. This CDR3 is CASSLGPREGIYGYTF. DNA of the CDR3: TGCGCCAGCAGCTTGGGCCCCAGGGAAGGAATCTATGGCTACACCTTC.

The CDR3 bases are TGTGCCAGCAGGGGGGACACCGGTAATGAAAAACTGTTTTTT. Amino acids: CASRGDTGNEKLFF. The genes are TRBV7-8 and TRBJ1-4, with D possibly TRBD1 on 6 matching bases. The CDR3 has 14 amino acids. Germline CDR1 is SGHVS and CDR2 is FQNEAQ. Trimming stripped 6 bases from V and 4 bases from J, with 12 bases between.

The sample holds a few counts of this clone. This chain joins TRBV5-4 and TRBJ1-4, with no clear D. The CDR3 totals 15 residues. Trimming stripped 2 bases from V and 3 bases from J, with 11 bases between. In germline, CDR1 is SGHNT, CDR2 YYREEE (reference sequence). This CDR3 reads CASSFSHNANEKLFF. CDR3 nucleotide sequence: TGTGCCAGCAGCTTTTCACACAATGCTAATGAAAAACTGTTTTTT.

As DNA, the CDR3 is TGTGCCAGCTCACCGGGGCAGGCCGATCAGCCCCAGCATTTT. Its protein product is CASSPGQADQPQHF. V gene TRBV18 combines with J gene TRBJ1-5; a weak D match, TRBD1 (5 bases). Germline loops: CDR1 KGHSH, CDR2 LQKENI. The CDR3 covers 14 residues. Trimming took 3 bases from V and 5 from J, leaving 11 bases between them. The whole variable domain, filled in from reference TRBV18 and TRBJ1-5, reads NAGVMQNPRHLVRRRGQEARLRCSPMKGHSHVYWYRQLPEEGLKFMVYLQKENIIDESGMPKERFSAEFPKEGPSILRIQQVVRGDSAAYFCASSPGQADQPQHFGDGTRLSIL.

The CDR3 reads CSASRGGYTF. The CDR3 DNA reads TGCAGTGCTAGCAGGGGGGGCTACACCTTC. The chain recombines TRBV20-1 with TRBJ1-2; 7 bases are shared with TRBD1. This CDR3 is built from 10 residues. V lost 3 bases to trimming and J lost 8 bases; unmatched junction nucleotides: 0. Germline V gene data show CDR1 as DFQATT and CDR2 as SNEGSKA (reference sequence).

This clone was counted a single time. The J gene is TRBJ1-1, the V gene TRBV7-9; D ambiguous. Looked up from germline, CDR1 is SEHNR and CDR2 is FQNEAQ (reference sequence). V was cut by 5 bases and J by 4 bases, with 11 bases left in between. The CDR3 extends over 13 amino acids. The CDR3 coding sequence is TGTGCCAGCAGCCTTACACCCTCCACTGAAGCTTTCTTT. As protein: CASSLTPSTEAFF.

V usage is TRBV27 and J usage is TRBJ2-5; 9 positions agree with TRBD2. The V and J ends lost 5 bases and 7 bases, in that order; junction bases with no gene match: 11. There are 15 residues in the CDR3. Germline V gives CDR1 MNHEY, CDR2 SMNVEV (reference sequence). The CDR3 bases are TGTGCCAGCAGTCTCAATAGCGGGGGCCCCGGGACCCAGTACTTC. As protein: CASSLNSGGPGTQYF.

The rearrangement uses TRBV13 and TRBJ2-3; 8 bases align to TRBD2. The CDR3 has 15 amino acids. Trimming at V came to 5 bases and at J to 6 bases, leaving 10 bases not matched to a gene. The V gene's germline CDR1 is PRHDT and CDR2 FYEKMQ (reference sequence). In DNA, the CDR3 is TGTGCCAGCAGCCCCGACCACGGGGGGGTCGATACGCAGTATTTT. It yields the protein CASSPDHGGVDTQYF.

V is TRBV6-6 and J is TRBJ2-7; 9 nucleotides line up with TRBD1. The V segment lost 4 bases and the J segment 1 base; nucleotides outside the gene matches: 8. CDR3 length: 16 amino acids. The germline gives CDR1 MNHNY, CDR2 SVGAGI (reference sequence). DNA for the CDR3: TGTGCCAGCAGTTCCACAGGGGGCACACGGTCCTACGAGCAGTACTTC. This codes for CASSSTGGTRSYEQYF.

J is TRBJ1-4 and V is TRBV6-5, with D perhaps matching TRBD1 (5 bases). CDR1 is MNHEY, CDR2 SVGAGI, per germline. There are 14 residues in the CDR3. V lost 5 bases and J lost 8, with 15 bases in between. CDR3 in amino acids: CASSPPGLREKLFF. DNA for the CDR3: TGTGCCAGCAGTCCTCCGGGACTGAGAGAAAAACTGTTTTTT.

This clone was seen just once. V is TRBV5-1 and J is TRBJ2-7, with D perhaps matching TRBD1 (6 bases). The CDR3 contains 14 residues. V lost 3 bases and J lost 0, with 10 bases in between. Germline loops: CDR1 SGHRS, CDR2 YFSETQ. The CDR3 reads CASSSTGSSYEQYF. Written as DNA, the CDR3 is TGCGCCAGCAGCTCTACAGGGAGCTCCTACGAGCAGTACTTC.

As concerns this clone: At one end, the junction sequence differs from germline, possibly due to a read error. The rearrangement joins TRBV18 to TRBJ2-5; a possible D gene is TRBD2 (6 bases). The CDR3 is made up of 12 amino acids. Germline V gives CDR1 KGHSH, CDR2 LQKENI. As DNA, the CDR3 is TGTGCCAGCTCACCACGACTAGAGAGCCAGTACTTC. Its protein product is CASSPRLESQYF.

This chain's CDR3 is CASSQEKKTSGGARHEQYF. CDR3 DNA: TGCGCCAGCAGCCAAGAGAAAAAGACTAGCGGGGGGGCTCGACACGAGCAGTACTTC. The rearrangement links TRBV4-1 to TRBJ2-7; 14 positions match TRBD2. V shed 0 bases and J 5 bases; nucleotides not matched to a gene: 12. Germline values: CDR1 MGHRA, CDR2 YSYEKL. This CDR3 region has 19 residues.

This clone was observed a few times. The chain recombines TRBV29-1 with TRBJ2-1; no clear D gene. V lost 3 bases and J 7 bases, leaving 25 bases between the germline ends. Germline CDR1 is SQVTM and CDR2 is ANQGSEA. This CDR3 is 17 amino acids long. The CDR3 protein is CSVELDTRFYAWNEQFF. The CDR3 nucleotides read TGCAGCGTTGAGCTCGATACCCGGTTTTACGCCTGGAATGAGCAGTTCTTC.

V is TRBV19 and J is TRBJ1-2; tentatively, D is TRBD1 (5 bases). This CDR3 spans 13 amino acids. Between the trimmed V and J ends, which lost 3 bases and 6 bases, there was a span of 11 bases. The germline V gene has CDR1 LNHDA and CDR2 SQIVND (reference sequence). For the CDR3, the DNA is TGTGCCAGTAGTATCTCCAGGGTTGATGGCTACACCTTC. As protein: CASSISRVDGYTF.

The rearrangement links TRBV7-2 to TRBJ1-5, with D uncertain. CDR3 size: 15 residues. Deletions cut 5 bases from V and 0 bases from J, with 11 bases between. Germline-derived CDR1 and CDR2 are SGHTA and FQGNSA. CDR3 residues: CASSPGSSSNQPQHF. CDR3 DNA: TGTGCCAGCAGCCCAGGCTCAAGTAGCAATCAGCCCCAGCATTTT.

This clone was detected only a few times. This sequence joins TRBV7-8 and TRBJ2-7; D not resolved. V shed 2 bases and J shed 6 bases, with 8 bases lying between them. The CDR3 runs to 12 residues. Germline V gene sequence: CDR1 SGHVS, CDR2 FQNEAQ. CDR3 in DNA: TGTGCCAGCAGCTTAACCGTGAGCGAGCAGTACTTC. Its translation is CASSLTVSEQYF.

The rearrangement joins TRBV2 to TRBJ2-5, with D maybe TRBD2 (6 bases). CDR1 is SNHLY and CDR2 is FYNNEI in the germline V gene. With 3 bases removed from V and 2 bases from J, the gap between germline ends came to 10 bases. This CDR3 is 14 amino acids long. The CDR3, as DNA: TGTGCCAGCAGTGAGGGAGGTGCGCAAGAGACCCAGTACTTC. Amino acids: CASSEGGAQETQYF. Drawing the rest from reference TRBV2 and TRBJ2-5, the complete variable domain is EPEVTQTPSHQVTQMGQEVILRCVPISNHLYFYWYRQILGQKVEFLVSFYNNEISEKSEIFDDQFSVERPDGSNFTLKIRSTKLEDSAMYFCASSEGGAQETQYFGPGTRLLVL.